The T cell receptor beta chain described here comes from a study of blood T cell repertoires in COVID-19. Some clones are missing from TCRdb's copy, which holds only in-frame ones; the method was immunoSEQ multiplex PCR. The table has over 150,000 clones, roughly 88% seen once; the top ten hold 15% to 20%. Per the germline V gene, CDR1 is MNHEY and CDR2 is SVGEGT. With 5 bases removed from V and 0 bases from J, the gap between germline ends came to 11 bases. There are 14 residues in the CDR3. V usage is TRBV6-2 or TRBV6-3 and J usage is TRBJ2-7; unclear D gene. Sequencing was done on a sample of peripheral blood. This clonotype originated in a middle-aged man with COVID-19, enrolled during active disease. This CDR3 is CASSDSSSSYEQYF. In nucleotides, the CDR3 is TGTGCCAGCAGTGATAGTTCCTCCTCCTACGAGCAGTACTTC.